What follows is one T cell receptor beta chain and its context. Its antigen remains unidentified. This entry is derived from a study of blood T cells in healthy people across ages. For the study at large: The template switching approach captured approximately one barcoded beta molecule for every two T cells. Study results and caveats: Whereas aged donors had fewer naive CD4+ cells, long-lived donors had more of them and higher diversity.

A second PCR of roughly 6 to 12 cycles used a sample-barcoded 5' primer and a J-beta primer mix. TCRdb independently ran MiXCR on the 5' RACE reads; one entry per CDR3 protein. The table lists hundreds of thousands of distinct CDR3 sequences, more than 50% of them singletons. Germline V gene sequence: CDR1 DFQATT, CDR2 SNEGSKA (reference sequence). The V gene lost 2 bases and the J gene lost 0 bases, with 8 bases spanning the gap. The CDR3 loop spans 14 amino acids. V gene TRBV20-1 combines with J gene TRBJ2-1, with D hard to call. The sequencing input was blood. This receptor was identified in a man aged 40-55 years in good health. CDR3 in amino acids: CSARPASSYNEQFF. The CDR3 nucleotides are TGCAGTGCTAGACCAGCAAGCTCCTACAATGAGCAGTTCTTC.